This TCR beta chain was identified during a study of T-cell reconstitution after alpha-beta-depleted transplantation in children. Regarding the study as a whole: Several hundred expanded graft clones reportedly were the source of alpha-beta T cells about two months after transplant. A year post-transplant, T-cell counts and diversity derived mostly from newly produced T cells. Recipient T cells and thymic progenitors that survived gave rise to the high TCRbeta diversity observed at day 60 in some patients.

With 2 bases removed from V and 12 bases from J, the gap between germline ends came to 18 bases. The CDR3 has 14 residues. CDR1 SGHRS and CDR2 YFSETQ come from the germline V gene. Molecular barcoding with unique molecular identifiers was used for the TCRbeta library. From the PCR reads, TCRdb called clonotypes with MiXCR, one entry per CDR3 protein. The sample lists 550,000 to 800,000 distinct CDR3 sequences; less than 15% were seen once. This clonotype was seen many times. Its antigen remains unknown. Sequenced here: PBMCs, sampled before TCRalphabeta/CD19-depleted stem cell transplant. The sequence was collected from a girl aged 2-10 years with congenital amegakaryocytic thrombocytopenia, due to receive a stem cell transplant. This rearrangement joins TRBV5-1 to TRBJ2-1; no firm D call. The CDR3 loop is CASSLVNRVFVQFF. Here the CDR3 DNA reads TGCGCCAGCAGCTTAGTGAACCGCGTTTTCGTGCAGTTCTTC.